This entry features one TCR beta chain sequence. Its antigen remains unidentified. Trimming took 6 bases from V and 7 from J; bases not matched to a gene: 12. The CDR3 contains 15 residues. CDR1 is LNHDA, CDR2 SQIVND, per germline (reference sequence). This sample stems from a study of T cells in Graves' hyperthyroidism and ophthalmopathy. TCR beta CDR3 regions were amplified from RNA. The HTBI primer set drove a first-round RT-PCR of the TCR CDR3. One entry per CDR3 protein, called by TCRdb with MiXCR from the multiplex PCR reads. This sample has about half a million distinct CDR3 sequences, with about 22% found just once. Study-wide findings and caveats: Also found in blood were most expanded thyroid clonotypes above 0.001.

The receptor comes from a woman between 65 and 79 years old with Graves' ophthalmopathy. The chain joins TRBV19 to TRBJ2-1; 7 bases fit TRBD2. The specimen sequenced was blood. CDR3 in DNA: TGTGCCAGTAGCTTTCAGACTAGCTTCCTGAATGAGCAGTTCTTC. Translating gives CASSFQTSFLNEQFF. Full variable domain (outside the CDR3, taken from reference TRBV19 and TRBJ2-1): DGGITQSPKYLFRKEGQNVTLSCEQNLNHDAMYWYRQDPGQGLRLIYYSQIVNDFQKGDIAEGYSVSREKKESFPLTVTSAQKNPTAFYLCASSFQTSFLNEQFFGPGTRLTVL.